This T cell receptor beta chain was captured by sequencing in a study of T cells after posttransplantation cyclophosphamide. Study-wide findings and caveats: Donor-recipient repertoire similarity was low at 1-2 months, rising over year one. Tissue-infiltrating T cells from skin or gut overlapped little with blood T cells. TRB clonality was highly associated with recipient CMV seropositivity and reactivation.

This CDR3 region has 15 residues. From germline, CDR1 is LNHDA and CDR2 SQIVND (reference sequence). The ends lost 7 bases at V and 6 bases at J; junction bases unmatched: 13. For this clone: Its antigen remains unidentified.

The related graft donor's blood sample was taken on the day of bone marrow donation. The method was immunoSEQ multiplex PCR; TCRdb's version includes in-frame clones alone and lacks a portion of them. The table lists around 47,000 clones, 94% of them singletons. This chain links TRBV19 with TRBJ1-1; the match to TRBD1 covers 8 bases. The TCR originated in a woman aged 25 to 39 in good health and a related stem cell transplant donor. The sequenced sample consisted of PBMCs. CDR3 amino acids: CASILMGSRGPEAFF. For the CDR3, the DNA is TGTGCCAGTATTTTGATGGGTTCCAGGGGGCCTGAAGCTTTCTTT.